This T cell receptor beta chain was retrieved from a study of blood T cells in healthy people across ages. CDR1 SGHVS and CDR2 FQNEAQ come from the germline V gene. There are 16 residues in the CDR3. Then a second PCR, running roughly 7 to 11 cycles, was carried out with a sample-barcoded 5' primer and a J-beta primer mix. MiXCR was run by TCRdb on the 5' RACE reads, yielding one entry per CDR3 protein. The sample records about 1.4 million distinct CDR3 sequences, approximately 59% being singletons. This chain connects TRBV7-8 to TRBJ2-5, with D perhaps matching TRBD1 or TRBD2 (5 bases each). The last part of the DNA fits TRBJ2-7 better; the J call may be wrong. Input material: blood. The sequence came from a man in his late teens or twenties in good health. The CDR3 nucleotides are TGTGCCAGCACTCCTTCCGCCGGGACGGAGATCTACGAGCAGTACTTC. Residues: CASTPSAGTEIYEQYF.